This TCR beta chain was identified during a study of cytomegalovirus exposure and HLA in healthy donors. V shed 3 bases and J shed 3 bases, with 12 bases lying between them. CDR3 length: 14 residues. Germline values: CDR1 MNHEY, CDR2 SVGAGI. Study results and caveats: Available immune exposure information was restricted to CMV serostatus only.

Primers included in the PCR were 60 Vbeta and 13 Jbeta primers. Sequencing was performed with immunoSEQ multiplex PCR; in TCRdb, only in-frame clones are kept and a portion is missing. The sample consists of approximately 120,000 clones, around 85% of them appearing once. This clone is a singleton in its sample. Its cognate antigen is unknown. This clonotype was obtained from a woman in her thirties in good health and CMV-seropositive. Sequencing input: PBMCs. V is TRBV6-5 and J is TRBJ2-7, with D possibly TRBD1 on 6 matching bases. The CDR3, as DNA: TGTGCCAGCAGTTATGGGGCAGGGGACTACGAGCAGTACTTC. Translating it yields CASSYGAGDYEQYF.